The 16 T cell receptor beta chains listed next were all sequenced from one sample in a study of T cell changes during pregnancy in multiple sclerosis. Libraries were prepared by immunoSEQ multiplex PCR; TCRdb keeps only in-frame clonotypes and omits some of them. Among around 59,000 clones, around 93% were seen once, and the ten largest hold 0.6% to 0.9%. The sequencing here drew on CD4+ T cells from peripheral blood mononuclear cells, taken in the first trimester of pregnancy. These receptors originate from a female donor with multiple sclerosis, enrolled in a pregnancy study.

J is TRBJ2-3 and V is TRBV9; weak D call: TRBD1 (6 bases). Trimming cost V 4 bases and J 3 bases, with 18 bases left between them. The germline V gene has CDR1 SGDLS and CDR2 YYNGEE. The length of the CDR3 is 16 residues. For the CDR3, the DNA is TGTGCCAGCAGCCCGGGGACACCTAGCCTTACAGATACGCAGTATTTT. Encoded protein: CASSPGTPSLTDTQYF.

V usage is TRBV11-2 and J usage is TRBJ2-7; TRBD1 agrees at 7 bases. This CDR3 region has 14 residues. V lost 6 bases and J lost 3; bases outside the gene matches: 8. In germline, CDR1 is SGHAT, CDR2 FQNNGV. The CDR3 sequence: CASRIPGQNYEQYF. CDR3 DNA sequence: TGTGCCAGCAGAATTCCGGGACAGAACTACGAGCAGTACTTC.

V is TRBV4-3 and J is TRBJ2-7; D perhaps matches TRBD2 (5 bases). CDR3 size: 13 residues. Germline-derived CDR1 and CDR2 are LGHNA and YSLEER. V lost 0 bases to trimming and J lost 6 bases, with 9 bases between them. CDR3 sequence (DNA): TGCGCCAGCAGCCAAGATGCTGGGAGCGAGCAGTACTTC. Translated: CASSQDAGSEQYF.

The CDR3 bases are TGTGCCAGCAGCTCAGGACGGGATTATTCACCCCTCCACTTT. Protein sequence: CASSSGRDYSPLHF. The chain is built from TRBV5-4 and TRBJ1-6; D is unclear. V lost 3 bases and J 8 bases, leaving 12 bases between the germline ends. The V gene's germline CDR1 is SGHNT and CDR2 YYREEE (reference sequence). The CDR3 is 14 residues long.

The sample holds a few counts of this clone. The chain links TRBV11-2 to TRBJ2-2; tentatively, D is TRBD2 (5 bases). The germline gives CDR1 SGHAT, CDR2 FQNNGV. This CDR3 spans 15 amino acids. The ends were cut back, 3 bases at V and 4 bases at J, with 12 bases in the middle. CDR3: CASSLIRGPTGELFF. The DNA of the CDR3 is TGTGCCAGCAGCTTGATCCGCGGGCCCACCGGGGAGCTGTTTTTT.

The rearrangement uses TRBV6-5 and TRBJ1-5, with unresolved D. Per germline, CDR1 MNHEY and CDR2 SVGAGI. CDR3 length: 13 amino acids. V was cut by 3 bases and J by 2 bases, with 5 bases left in between. CDR3 sequence: CASSYIGNQPQHF. In DNA, the CDR3 is TGTGCCAGCAGTTATATAGGCAATCAGCCCCAGCATTTT.

The chain combines TRBV7-9 with TRBJ2-3, with TRBD2 as a possible D gene (5 bases). Between the trimmed V and J ends, which lost 3 bases and 5 bases, there was a span of 12 bases. Looked up from germline, CDR1 is SEHNR and CDR2 is FQNEAQ (reference sequence). This CDR3 is built from 14 residues. The CDR3 DNA is TGTGCCAGCAGCTTCGGGGTTGTGGGAGATACGCAGTATTTT. The encoded protein is CASSFGVVGDTQYF.

The chain couples TRBV7-3 to TRBJ2-7, with TRBD1 matching 11 bases. Germline CDR1 is SGHTA and CDR2 is FQGTGA. V gave up 2 bases and J gave up 4 bases; unmatched junction bases: 7. CDR3 length: 16 amino acids. CDR3: CASSLFGQGASYEQYF. CDR3 nucleotides: TGTGCCAGCAGCTTATTCGGACAGGGGGCGTCTTACGAGCAGTACTTC.

The chain links TRBV19 to TRBJ2-7, with 9 bases identical to TRBD2. The CDR3 contains 14 residues. After removal of 7 bases from V and 4 bases from J, the junction contained 8 bases not matched to a gene. Germline lookup yields CDR1 LNHDA and CDR2 SQIVND (reference sequence). CDR3 in amino acids: CASNQRGDAYEQYF. CDR3 coding DNA: TGTGCCAGTAACCAGCGGGGGGACGCTTACGAGCAGTACTTC.

This sequence joins TRBV15 and TRBJ1-1, with D perhaps matching TRBD1 (5 bases). Trimming cost V 0 bases and J 0 bases, with 11 bases left between them. The CDR3 is made up of 16 amino acids. The germline V gene encodes CDR1 LNHNV and CDR2 YYDKDF (reference sequence). This chain's CDR3 is CATSRDPLTVNTEAFF. The CDR3 nucleotides read TGTGCCACCAGCAGAGATCCCCTGACAGTGAACACTGAAGCTTTCTTT.

CDR3 residues: CASSFDSGTYNEQFF. CDR3 DNA: TGTGCCAGCAGCTTCGATAGCGGAACCTACAATGAGCAGTTCTTC. The gene calls are TRBV11-3 and TRBJ2-1; tentative D call: TRBD2 (6 bases). This CDR3 contains 15 residues. The ends were cut back, 3 bases at V and 2 bases at J, with 11 bases in the middle. Germline CDR1 and CDR2: SGHNT and YENEEA.

As concerns this clone: It is unclear where the CDR3 begins or ends on the DNA, so no DNA is shown, and the CDR3 is as TCRdb lists it. The CDR3 here is CASSSSRDQPQHF. The J gene is TRBJ1-5, the V gene TRBV2. The germline CDR1 and CDR2 sequences are SNHLY and FYNNEI. The CDR3 totals 13 residues, both ends included.

The chain carries TRBV7-8 and TRBJ2-7, with TRBD2 matching over 8 bases. V lost 0 bases and J lost 0; bases outside the gene matches: 1. The germline CDR1 and CDR2 sequences are SGHVS and FQNEAQ. The CDR3 has 15 amino acids. DNA of the CDR3: TGTGCCAGCAGCTTAGCGGCGGGGGGCTCCTACGAGCAGTACTTC. It encodes CASSLAAGGSYEQYF.

This clone was seen a single time. The chain combines TRBV9 with TRBJ1-2, with 8 bases aligning to TRBD1. V was pared by 5 bases and J by 6 bases, with 9 bases of the junction left unmatched. Per germline, CDR1 SGDLS and CDR2 YYNGEE. The CDR3 spans 14 residues. CDR3 bases: TGTGCCAGCAGAGAACTGACAGGGGAGGATGGCTACACCTTC. This translates into CASRELTGEDGYTF.

As to this clone: One junction end does not reproduce the germline sequence, and a read error may be involved. The chain carries TRBV30 and TRBJ2-1; TRBD2 aligns across 8 bases. The CDR3 is 16 amino acids. CDR1 is GTSNPN, CDR2 SVGIG, per germline (reference sequence). This chain's CDR3 is CAGRGTSPSSYNEQFF. CDR3 bases: TGTGCCGGGAGAGGGACTAGTCCCAGCTCCTACAATGAGCAGTTCTTC.

The chain recombines TRBV5-4 with TRBJ1-6; TRBD1 agrees at 12 bases. The trim removed 2 bases at V and 10 bases at J, leaving 7 bases unmatched. The CDR3 is 16 residues long. Germline V gene sequence: CDR1 SGHNT, CDR2 YYREEE (reference sequence). Written as DNA, the CDR3 is TGTGCCAGCAGCTTTCCCGGGACAGGGGGCGAGTCACCCCTCCACTTT. Amino acid sequence: CASSFPGTGGESPLHF.